The next 23 T cell receptor beta chains were all read from a single sample in a study of OX40 agonist ivuxolimab in advanced cancers. Data came from immunoSEQ multiplex PCR; TCRdb stores just in-frame clones and leaves some out. The sample contains roughly 86,000 clones, about 90% of which appear only once. The sequenced sample was CD4+ or CD8+ T cells sorted from blood, obtained in a trial of the OX40 agonist ivuxolimab. These TCRs come from an adult with an advanced solid tumor such as melanoma, head and neck, liver or kidney cancer.

The chain couples TRBV10-3 to TRBJ2-7; either TRBD1 or TRBD2 may supply D (5 bases each). CDR3 length: 12 residues. CDR1 and CDR2 from the germline V gene are ENHRY and SYGVKD. V lost 5 bases, J lost 5 bases, and 10 bases lay in between. CDR3 in amino acids: CAISWDANEQYF. The CDR3 nucleotides read TGTGCCATCAGTTGGGACGCCAACGAGCAGTACTTC.

V gene TRBV12-5 combines with J gene TRBJ2-7, with D possibly being TRBD1 (6 bases). Germline-derived CDR1 and CDR2 are LGHNT and FRNRAP. Trimming left V 0 bases short and J 1 base short, with 16 bases between. CDR3 length equals 17 residues. CDR3 sequence: CASGLVQSRDNSYEQYF. The CDR3 DNA reads as TGTGCTAGTGGTTTGGTACAAAGCCGGGACAATTCCTACGAGCAGTACTTC.

The rearrangement joins TRBV7-9 to TRBJ2-5; TRBD2 might be the D (5 bases). V was clipped by 5 bases and J by 5 bases, with 24 bases between them. Germline V gives CDR1 SEHNR, CDR2 FQNEAQ (reference sequence). This CDR3 is built from 17 residues. CDR3 sequence: CASSIPFRDPLWETQYF. Written as DNA, the CDR3 is TGTGCCAGCAGCATACCATTCCGGGATCCCCTTTGGGAGACCCAGTACTTC.

The table lists this clone with a count of one. V gene TRBV5-1 combines with J gene TRBJ2-1; tentatively, D is TRBD1 (6 bases). The CDR3 spans 15 residues. V was cut by 3 bases and J by 2 bases, with 12 bases left in between. Per germline, CDR1 SGHRS and CDR2 YFSETQ. The CDR3 protein is CASSWADSTYNEQFF. Written as DNA, the CDR3 is TGCGCCAGCAGCTGGGCGGACAGTACCTACAATGAGCAGTTCTTC.

This chain links TRBV27 with TRBJ2-1, with D perhaps matching TRBD1 or TRBD2 (5 bases each). The germline gives CDR1 MNHEY, CDR2 SMNVEV (reference sequence). Trimming shortened V by 5 bases and J by 12 bases, and 17 bases separated the two germline ends. This CDR3 region has 13 residues. CDR3 sequence reads: CASSLPPTGRQFF. The CDR3 DNA is TGTGCCAGCAGTCTACCCCCGACGGGACGGCAGTTCTTC.

This chain connects TRBV6-5 to TRBJ2-2, with D perhaps matching TRBD2 (5 bases). V shed 4 bases and J shed 5 bases, with 8 bases lying between them. The CDR3 runs 13 residues. Germline V gives CDR1 MNHEY, CDR2 SVGAGI. The CDR3: CASSLLVTGELFF. For the CDR3, the DNA is TGTGCCAGCAGTTTACTAGTTACCGGGGAGCTGTTTTTT.

This chain connects TRBV4-1 to TRBJ1-1; tentatively, D is TRBD1 (5 bases). Germline loops: CDR1 MGHRA, CDR2 YSYEKL. The CDR3 has 14 residues. V dropped 4 bases and J dropped 3 bases, with 12 bases sitting between them. In DNA form, the CDR3 reads TGCGCCAGCAGCCCATGGGGGGGGGACACTGAAGCTTTCTTT. It specifies CASSPWGGDTEAFF.

V is TRBV14 and J is TRBJ2-2; possibly TRBD2 for D (6 bases). V was trimmed by 0 bases and J by 7 bases, leaving 12 bases between them. Germline values: CDR1 SGHDN, CDR2 FVKESK. The CDR3 has 15 residues. In DNA form, the CDR3 reads TGTGCCAGCAGCCAAGAATGGGTTAGCGGCGGGGAGCTGTTTTTT. Amino acid sequence: CASSQEWVSGGELFF.

CDR3 sequence (DNA): TGTGCCAGCAGTGAGCGTACGGGAACAGAGACCCAGTACTTC. It translates to CASSERTGTETQYF. This sequence joins TRBV25-1 and TRBJ2-5; the D gene is possibly TRBD2 (5 bases). This CDR3 spans 14 amino acids. The V gene's germline CDR1 is MGHDK and CDR2 SYGVNS. V was clipped by 3 bases and J by 4 bases, with 12 bases between them.

The chain couples TRBV6-5 to TRBJ2-7, with D unclear. The CDR3 length is 13 residues. V lost 6 bases to trimming and J lost 11 bases, with 20 bases between them. Germline lookup yields CDR1 MNHEY and CDR2 SVGAGI. The chain's CDR3 is CASRGRAPAGEYF. The CDR3 DNA is TGTGCCAGCAGGGGCCGGGCCCCGGCTGGGGAGTACTTC.

This rearrangement joins TRBV10-3 to TRBJ1-2; D is possibly TRBD1 (5 bases). The V and J ends lost 3 bases and 3 bases respectively, with 14 bases between them. The CDR3 contains 15 residues. The germline V gene has CDR1 ENHRY and CDR2 SYGVKD. The CDR3 DNA is TGTGCCATCAGTGACCCCACTACAGGACACTATGGCTACACCTTC. Translated: CAISDPTTGHYGYTF.

The V gene is TRBV25-1, the J gene TRBJ2-7, with D perhaps being TRBD1 or TRBD2 (5 bases each). Trimming pared 5 bases from V and 0 bases from J, leaving 11 bases between. The CDR3 is 14 amino acids. The germline CDR1 and CDR2 sequences are MGHDK and SYGVNS. The CDR3 nucleotides are TGTGCCAGCAGTCGGGACCGCAGCTCCTACGAGCAGTACTTC. This gives the protein CASSRDRSSYEQYF.

The CDR3 bases are TGTGCCAGCAGCGCCGAACAGGGAGTCCCCTACAATGAGCAGTTCTTC. It translates to CASSAEQGVPYNEQFF. The V gene is TRBV9, the J gene TRBJ2-1, with D possibly matching TRBD1 (6 bases). The length of the CDR3 is 16 residues. Per germline, CDR1 SGDLS and CDR2 YYNGEE. The ends were cut back, 3 bases at V and 2 bases at J, with 15 bases in the middle.

This clone rates as medium-sized. The chain couples TRBV5-8 to TRBJ1-1; the D gene is possibly TRBD1 (6 bases). V was cut by 2 bases and J by 1 base, with 12 bases left in between. Germline lookup yields CDR1 SGHTS and CDR2 YDEGEE. The CDR3 length is 15 residues. CDR3 coding DNA: TGTGCCAGCAGCTTTTCGGACAGAAGGAACACTGAAGCTTTCTTT. It is translated as CASSFSDRRNTEAFF.

The chain recombines TRBV11-2 with TRBJ1-2; tentative D call: TRBD1 (5 bases). Germline V CDR1 and CDR2: SGHAT, FQNNGV. V lost 0 bases and J lost 7, with 15 bases in between. CDR3 size: 15 residues. As DNA, the CDR3 is TGTGCCAGCAGCTTAGATCTTGGGGCCCTAGGTGGCTACACCTTC. It is translated as CASSLDLGALGGYTF.

As regards this clone: Other DNA sequences in the same sample also yield this CDR3. The chain recombines TRBV10-3 with TRBJ2-5; D is unclear. The CDR3 extends over 11 amino acids. The germline V gene encodes CDR1 ENHRY and CDR2 SYGVKD. Trimming stripped 2 bases from V and 5 bases from J, with 3 bases between. CDR3 bases: TGTGCCATCAGTGAGGGGGAGACCCAGTACTTC. This encodes CAISEGETQYF.

The table lists this clone with a count of one. The genes are TRBV30 and TRBJ2-3; TRBD2 aligns across 14 bases. The CDR3 runs 16 residues. The germline CDR1 and CDR2 sequences are GTSNPN and SVGIG (reference sequence). The junction had 3 bases not matched to a gene; V was cut back by 3 bases and J by 1 base. The CDR3 nucleotides read TGTGCCTGGAGCCTGGGACTAGCGGGGGGCACAGATACGCAGTATTTT. Its translation: CAWSLGLAGGTDTQYF.

The chain is built from TRBV30 and TRBJ2-5, with 8 bases identical to TRBD1. The junction had 6 bases not matched to a gene; V was cut back by 5 bases and J by 4 bases. Germline CDR1 reads GTSNPN; CDR2 reads SVGIG (reference sequence). This CDR3 contains 13 residues. The CDR3 bases are TGTGCCTGGGGGCTTGGACAGGGAGAGACCCAGTACTTC. Protein sequence: CAWGLGQGETQYF.

The chain carries TRBV2 and TRBJ2-1; D might be TRBD1 (5 bases). The CDR3 contains 11 residues. The V gene lost 2 bases and the J gene lost 14 bases, with 10 bases spanning the gap. CDR1 is SNHLY, CDR2 FYNNEI, per germline. The CDR3 DNA reads TGTGCCAGCAGTGAAAGGGGAATCAAGTTCTTC. Translation: CASSERGIKFF.

The chain couples TRBV10-3 to TRBJ1-1, with D uncertain. V was pared by 3 bases and J by 3 bases, with 8 bases between. CDR1 is ENHRY and CDR2 is SYGVKD in the germline V gene. The CDR3 runs 13 residues. CDR3 sequence: CAISDKSDTEAFF. The CDR3 coding sequence is TGTGCCATCAGTGATAAGAGCGACACTGAAGCTTTCTTT.

CDR3 nucleotide sequence: TGTGCCAGCAGCTCCGGCCCTCAGGACGAGCAGTACTTC. This sequence encodes CASSSGPQDEQYF. The chain recombines TRBV11-1 with TRBJ2-7; no firm D call. Germline CDR1 SGHAT, CDR2 FQDESV (reference sequence). The CDR3 is made up of 13 amino acids. V dropped 4 bases and J dropped 5 bases, with 12 bases sitting between them.

The chain combines TRBV6-1 with TRBJ2-4; D uncertain. The CDR3 length is 13 residues. V lost 6 bases, J lost 0 bases, and 6 bases lay in between. Germline V gives CDR1 MNHNS, CDR2 SASEGT. The CDR3 region is CASRPLAKNIQYF. CDR3 nucleotide sequence: TGTGCCAGCAGGCCCTTAGCCAAAAACATTCAGTACTTC.

This chain joins TRBV5-1 and TRBJ2-5; D ambiguous. In germline, CDR1 is SGHRS, CDR2 YFSETQ. The CDR3 loop spans 12 amino acids. V was pared by 5 bases and J by 1 base, with 6 bases between. The CDR3 loop reads CASSQIQETQYF. In nucleotides, the CDR3 is TGCGCCAGCAGTCAGATCCAAGAGACCCAGTACTTC.